These 6 T cell receptor beta chains share one sample of origin, sequenced in a study of blood T cell repertoires in COVID-19. Method: immunoSEQ multiplex PCR; TCRdb's copy keeps in-frame clones and lacks some. The table has some 85,000 clones, over 65% seen once. Sequenced input: peripheral blood. The receptor source for this set is a human donor in a cohort sampled during active COVID-19.

The chain carries TRBV7-2 and TRBJ2-5; 8 bases agree with TRBD2. Germline V gene lookup returns CDR1 SGHTA and CDR2 FQGNSA. The CDR3 spans 16 residues. The V and J ends lost 4 bases and 5 bases, in that order; junction bases with no gene match: 12. CDR3 region: CASSSGGVQAGETQYF. CDR3 sequence (DNA): TGTGCCAGCAGCTCGGGAGGGGTACAGGCGGGGGAGACCCAGTACTTC.

The gene calls are TRBV28 and TRBJ2-7; 9 positions match TRBD1. The junction had 12 bases not matched to a gene; V was cut back by 7 bases and J by 2 bases. There are 16 residues in the CDR3. The germline CDR1 and CDR2 sequences are MDHEN and SYDVKM. CDR3 DNA sequence: TGTGCCAGCACCCCAACCGGGACAGGGAGACCCTACGAGCAGTACTTC. Translation gives CASTPTGTGRPYEQYF.

This chain connects TRBV27 to TRBJ2-7; possibly TRBD2 for D (5 bases). V lost 4 bases, J lost 0 bases, and 10 bases lay in between. The length of the CDR3 is 14 residues. CDR1 is MNHEY, CDR2 SMNVEV, per germline (reference sequence). The CDR3: CASSSSGSSYEQYF. The CDR3 DNA sequence: TGTGCCAGCAGTTCCTCGGGAAGCTCCTACGAGCAGTACTTC.

The V call is TRBV21-1, the J call TRBJ2-7; the table assigns TRBD2, which was not confirmed against the DNA. TRBV21-1 is deemed a pseudogene. The CDR3 has 17 residues. The CDR3 is CASSNPNLAVFSYEQYF. DNA for the CDR3: TGTGCCAGCAGCAATCCCAATCTAGCGGTCTTTTCCTACGAGCAGTACTTC.

This clone turned up a few times. This same CDR3 is encoded by further DNA sequences in the sample. The rearrangement joins TRBV18 to TRBJ2-2, with 8 bases that match TRBD2. The CDR3 totals 15 residues. CDR1 and CDR2 (germline): KGHSH, LQKENI. Losses at the gene ends were 3 bases for V and 7 bases for J; bases not matched to a gene: 7. In DNA, the CDR3 is TGTGCCAGCTCACCTAGGACTAGCTCGGTCGGGGAGCTGTTTTTT. It specifies CASSPRTSSVGELFF. The full variable domain, in which reference TRBV18 and TRBJ2-2 provide the parts outside the CDR3, is NAGVMQNPRHLVRRRGQEARLRCSPMKGHSHVYWYRQLPEEGLKFMVYLQKENIIDESGMPKERFSAEFPKEGPSILRIQQVVRGDSAAYFCASSPRTSSVGELFFGEGSRLTVL.

The V gene is TRBV27, the J gene TRBJ2-6; D not certain. Per the germline V gene, CDR1 is MNHEY and CDR2 is SMNVEV (reference sequence). This CDR3 contains 13 residues. V was shortened by 6 bases and J by 1 base, with 4 bases between the two germline ends. CDR3 sequence (DNA): TGTGCCAGCAGGTCTTCTGGGGCCAACGTCCTGACTTTC. Amino acid sequence: CASRSSGANVLTF.